Detailed here is one T cell receptor beta chain. These data belong to a study of blood T cell repertoires in COVID-19. Across the whole study: Acute-phase and convalescent COVID-19 samples originated in the United States, Italy and Spain. PBMCs, B-cell-depleted T cells, or T cells provided the cDNA or gDNA that made up the material.

The CDR3 runs to 14 residues. The ends were cut back, 1 base at V and 0 bases at J, with 5 bases in the middle. Per the germline V gene, CDR1 is SGHVS and CDR2 is FQNEAQ. Source study methods: Amplified reference gene primers provided the basis for estimating nucleated cell counts. TCRdb's table, derived via immunoSEQ multiplex PCR, lists solely in-frame clones and lacks some. The V and J calls and clone size are taken from that table; D and trimming were inferred from the DNA. The profile shows hundreds of thousands of clones, less than 90% of them singletons. The clonotype was recovered from a woman aged 45-65 years who had recovered from COVID-19. The sequencing input was PBMCs or T cells enriched from blood (not recorded which). The J gene is TRBJ2-3, the V gene TRBV7-8; the D is unclear. DNA for the CDR3: TGTGCCAGCAGCTTAGATAGAAGCACAGATACGCAGTATTTT. Amino acids: CASSLDRSTDTQYF. The full variable domain, in which reference TRBV7-8 and TRBJ2-3 provide the parts outside the CDR3, is GAGVSQSPRYKVAKRGQDVALRCDPISGHVSLFWYQQALGQGPEFLTYFQNEAQLDKSGLPSDRFFAERPEGSVSTLKIQRTQQEDSAVYLCASSLDRSTDTQYFGPGTRLTVL.